Included here is one T cell receptor beta chain sequence, with context. In the original processing: Amplification with reference gene primers provided the estimates of nucleated cell counts. The protocol was immunoSEQ multiplex PCR, while the TCRdb copy is restricted to in-frame clones and leaves out a portion. V and J calls and clone size come straight from that table; D and trimming were deduced from the DNA. This table holds some 200,000 clones, under 90% found once. These data come from a study of blood T cell repertoires in COVID-19. With V trimmed by 8 bases and J by 6 bases, 6 bases remained unmatched. Germline V gives CDR1 SNHLY, CDR2 FYNNEI. The CDR3 contains 12 residues.

The receptor was isolated from a man older than 75 with acute or convalescent COVID-19. Sample: peripheral blood. The rearrangement links TRBV2 to TRBJ1-1; 7 bases line up with TRBD1. For the CDR3, the DNA is TGTGCCAGCGGACTCACAGGGGCTGAAGCTTTCTTT. Amino acids: CASGLTGAEAFF. Looking up the rest from reference TRBV2 and TRBJ1-1 gives the full variable domain: EPEVTQTPSHQVTQMGQEVILRCVPISNHLYFYWYRQILGQKVEFLVSFYNNEISEKSEIFDDQFSVERPDGSNFTLKIRSTKLEDSAMYFCASGLTGAEAFFGQGTRLTVV.